The 13 T cell receptor beta chains in this list originate from one sample, sequenced in a study of shared clonotypes between healthy human individuals. TCRdb's table, derived via immunoSEQ multiplex PCR, lists solely in-frame clones and lacks some. The sample records approximately 1,500,000 clones, roughly 96% being singletons. Sequencing was performed on naive CD4+ T cells sorted from blood. The sample's subset: CD45RA+ positively selected. The source of these receptors is a man aged 25 to 40 in good health.

This clone was observed a single time. The chain has TRBV4-2 and TRBJ2-2; TRBD2 is a possible D gene (7 bases). The length of the CDR3 is 16 residues. Germline CDR1 reads LGHNA; CDR2 reads YNFKEQ. The V end lost 0 bases, the J end lost 8 bases, and 16 bases lay between the germline ends. The DNA for the CDR3 is TGTGCCAGCAGCCAAGATCGGGGGGCGGCGGGTGGGGAGCTGTTTTTT. This gives the protein CASSQDRGAAGGELFF.

This clone was detected only once. The chain is built from TRBV30 and TRBJ1-5; D not certain. CDR3 length: 15 amino acids. Trimming shortened V by 0 bases and J by 1 base, and 10 bases separated the two germline ends. CDR1 and CDR2 (germline): GTSNPN, SVGIG (reference sequence). CDR3 coding DNA: TGTGCCTGGAGTGTACATAGGGTCAGCAATCAGCCCCAGCATTTT. Its translation is CAWSVHRVSNQPQHF.

V is TRBV5-6 and J is TRBJ2-6, with D perhaps matching TRBD2 (6 bases). This CDR3 has 15 residues. Germline V CDR1 and CDR2: SGHDT, YYEEEE. Trimming cost V 3 bases and J 0 bases, with 7 bases left between them. DNA for the CDR3: TGTGCCAGCAGCTCGGAGGGCTCTGGGGCCAACGTCCTGACTTTC. Its protein product is CASSSEGSGANVLTF.

The rearrangement links TRBV7-9 to TRBJ2-7; D gene ambiguous. From germline, CDR1 is SEHNR and CDR2 FQNEAQ (reference sequence). The CDR3 is made up of 14 amino acids. Trimming took 5 bases from V and 3 from J, leaving 14 bases between them. DNA for the CDR3: TGTGCCAGCAGCCAAATCAGAGAAGACTACGAGCAGTACTTC. Translated, it gives CASSQIREDYEQYF.

In regard to this clone: A junction end diverges from the germline sequence, so it may reflect a read error. The chain carries TRBV11-2 and TRBJ2-2; 10 nucleotides line up with TRBD2. The CDR3 sequence is 15 residues long. Germline V gene data show CDR1 as SGHAT and CDR2 as FQNNGV. CDR3 amino acids: CASRPTSGNPGELFF. CDR3 coding DNA: TGTGCCAGCAGGCCCACTAGCGGGAACCCCGGGGAGCTGTTTTTT.

The chain carries TRBV2 and TRBJ1-5; tentatively, D is TRBD1 (6 bases). Trimming removed 6 bases at V and 0 bases at J, with 9 bases between. Germline values: CDR1 SNHLY, CDR2 FYNNEI. This CDR3 has 14 amino acids. Written as DNA, the CDR3 is TGTGCCAGCAGCAGGGACACTAGCAATCAGCCCCAGCATTTT. This codes for CASSRDTSNQPQHF.

Regarding this clone: The same CDR3 is also encoded by other DNA sequences in this sample. The chain employs TRBV7-9 and TRBJ2-3, with a tentative D call TRBD1 (5 bases). With 8 bases removed from V and 1 base from J, the gap between germline ends came to 7 bases. The CDR3 is 12 amino acids. Germline CDR1 SEHNR, CDR2 FQNEAQ (reference sequence). The CDR3 DNA reads as TGTGCCAGCCTCAGGGGCACAGATACGCAGTATTTT. Residues: CASLRGTDTQYF. Using reference TRBV7-9 and TRBJ2-3 for the parts outside the CDR3, the full variable domain is DTGVSQNPRHKITKRGQNVTFRCDPISEHNRLYWYRQTLGQGPEFLTYFQNEAQLEKSRLLSDRFSAERPKGSFSTLEIQRTEQGDSAMYLCASLRGTDTQYFGPGTRLTVL.

The chain combines TRBV19 with TRBJ1-2; D may be TRBD1 (5 bases). Trimming removed 6 bases from V and 4 bases from J, with 24 bases in between. This CDR3 has 17 amino acids. Germline CDR1 is LNHDA and CDR2 is SQIVND (reference sequence). This CDR3 is CASRDPGRTVDIYGYTF. CDR3 nucleotides: TGTGCCAGTAGGGATCCGGGACGGACGGTAGACATCTATGGCTACACCTTC.

The genes are TRBV6-5 and TRBJ1-2; D is perhaps TRBD1 (5 bases). This CDR3 is 13 amino acids long. Deletions cut 6 bases from V and 4 bases from J, with 12 bases between. Germline V CDR1 and CDR2: MNHEY, SVGAGI. Here the CDR3 reads CASRGTVGYGYTF. The CDR3 DNA is TGTGCCAGCAGGGGGACGGTGGGCTATGGCTACACCTTC.

This clone occurred once. The gene calls are TRBV15 and TRBJ2-7, with a weak D call TRBD1 (6 bases). V lost 1 base, J lost 2 bases, and 12 bases lay in between. In germline, CDR1 is LNHNV, CDR2 YYDKDF (reference sequence). CDR3 length: 15 residues. CDR3 loop: CATSRGQQGTYEQYF. CDR3 in DNA: TGTGCCACCAGCAGAGGCCAACAGGGCACCTACGAGCAGTACTTC.

The chain has TRBV18 and TRBJ2-7; 9 nucleotides agree with TRBD1. J lost 1 base, V lost 4 bases, and 5 bases had no gene match. The germline V gene encodes CDR1 KGHSH and CDR2 LQKENI. The CDR3 covers 15 residues. CDR3 sequence (DNA): TGTGCCAGCTCACAGGGGACAGGGTCATCCTACGAGCAGTACTTC. Encoded protein: CASSQGTGSSYEQYF.

This rearrangement joins TRBV12-5 to TRBJ1-5; D perhaps matches TRBD1 (5 bases). Trimming cost V 3 bases and J 0 bases, with 15 bases left between them. The CDR3 is made up of 17 amino acids. Germline V gene data show CDR1 as LGHNT and CDR2 as FRNRAP. CDR3 sequence reads: CASGFTGASYSNQPQHF. The CDR3 DNA reads as TGTGCTAGTGGTTTTACTGGGGCCTCATATAGCAATCAGCCCCAGCATTTT.

J is TRBJ2-7 and V is TRBV29-1, with D tentatively TRBD1 (5 bases). The CDR3 extends over 13 amino acids. Germline assignment: CDR1 SQVTM and CDR2 ANQGSEA. Trimming left V 7 bases short and J 0 bases short, with 13 bases between. The CDR3 DNA sequence: TGCAGCGCCGCCGACAGATACTCCTACGAGCAGTACTTC. It yields the protein CSAADRYSYEQYF.